One T cell receptor beta chain is described in this entry. Produced via immunoSEQ multiplex PCR; TCRdb's table is partial and in-frame only. Counted here are a few hundred thousand clones, over 90% occurring once; the ten biggest clones make up roughly 5.8%. These data come from a study of brain T cells in children with intractable seizures. Time point noted: blood from clinic visit 5 months post-surgery; TSC patient then seizure free. The receptor was derived from a boy in the first two years of life with tuberous sclerosis and intractable seizures. This specimen consisted of peripheral blood, obtained 5 to 6 months after surgery.

The CDR3 loop is CSVEEEVEEKLFF. The CDR3 DNA reads TGCAGCGTTGAGGAAGAGGTAGAGGAAAAACTGTTTTTT. The V call is TRBV29-1, the J call TRBJ1-4, with D unresolved. Deletions cut 3 bases from V and 8 bases from J, with 13 bases between. This CDR3 is built from 13 residues. The germline V gene has CDR1 SQVTM and CDR2 ANQGSEA.